The present T cell receptor (beta chain) was sequenced within a study of identical twins. V shed 6 bases, J shed 5 bases, and the junction held 8 bases outside the gene matches. Looked up from germline, CDR1 is MDHEN and CDR2 is SYDVKM. The CDR3 is 14 amino acids. TCRdb used MiXCR to reprocess the 5' RACE reads, holding one entry per CDR3 protein. Found here are about 430,000 distinct CDR3 sequences, approximately 17% of them singletons; the top ten hold around 12%. This clonotype has ten or more counts. The chain links TRBV28 to TRBJ2-7, with 9 bases that match TRBD1. Sequencing was done on a sample of naive T cells sorted from blood. This receptor was taken from a man in his fifties or sixties in good health. This chain's CDR3 is CASSSRDRAHEQYF. CDR3 DNA: TGTGCCAGCAGCTCCCGGGACAGGGCCCACGAGCAGTACTTC.